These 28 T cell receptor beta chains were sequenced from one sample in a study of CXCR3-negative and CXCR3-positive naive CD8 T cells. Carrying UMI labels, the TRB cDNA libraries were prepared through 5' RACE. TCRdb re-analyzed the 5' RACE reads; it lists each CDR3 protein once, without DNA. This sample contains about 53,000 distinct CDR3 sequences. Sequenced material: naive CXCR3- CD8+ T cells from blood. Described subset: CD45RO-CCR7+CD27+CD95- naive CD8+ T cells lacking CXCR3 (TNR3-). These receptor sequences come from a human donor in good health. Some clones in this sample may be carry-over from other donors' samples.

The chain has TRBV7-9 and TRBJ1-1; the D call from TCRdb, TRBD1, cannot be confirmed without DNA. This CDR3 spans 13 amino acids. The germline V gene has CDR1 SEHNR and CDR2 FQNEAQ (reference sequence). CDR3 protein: CASSLSRTGEAFF.

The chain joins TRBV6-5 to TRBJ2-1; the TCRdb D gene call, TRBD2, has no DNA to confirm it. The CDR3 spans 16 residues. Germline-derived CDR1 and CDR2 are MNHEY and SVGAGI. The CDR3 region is CASSYSLAGVGNEQFF.

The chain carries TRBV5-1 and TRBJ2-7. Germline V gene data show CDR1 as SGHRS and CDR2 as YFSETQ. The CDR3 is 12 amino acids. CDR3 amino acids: CASSSESYEQYF.

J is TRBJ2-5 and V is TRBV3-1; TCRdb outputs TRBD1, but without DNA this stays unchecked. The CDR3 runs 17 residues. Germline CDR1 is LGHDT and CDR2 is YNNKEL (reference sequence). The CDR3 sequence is CASSQGAGGILQETQYF.

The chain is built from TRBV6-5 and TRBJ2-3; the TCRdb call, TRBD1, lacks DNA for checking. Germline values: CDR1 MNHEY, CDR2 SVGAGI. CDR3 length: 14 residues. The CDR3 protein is CASSPVGSADTQYF.

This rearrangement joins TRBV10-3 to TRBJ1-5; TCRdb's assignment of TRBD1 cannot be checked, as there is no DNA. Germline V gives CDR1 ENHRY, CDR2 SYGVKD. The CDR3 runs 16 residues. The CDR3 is CASDRGPGDANQPQHF.

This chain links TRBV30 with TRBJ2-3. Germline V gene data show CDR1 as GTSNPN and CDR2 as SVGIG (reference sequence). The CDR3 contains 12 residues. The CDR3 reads CAWSVRTDTQYF.

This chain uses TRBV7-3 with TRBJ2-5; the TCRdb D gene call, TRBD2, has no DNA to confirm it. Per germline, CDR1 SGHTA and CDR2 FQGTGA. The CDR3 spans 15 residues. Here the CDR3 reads CASSFAGGPGETQYF.

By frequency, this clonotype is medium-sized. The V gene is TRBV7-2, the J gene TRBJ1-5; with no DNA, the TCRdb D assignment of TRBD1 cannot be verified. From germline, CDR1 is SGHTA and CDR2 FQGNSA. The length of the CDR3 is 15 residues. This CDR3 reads CASSARTGGHQPQHF. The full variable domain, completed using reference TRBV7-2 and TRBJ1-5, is GAGVSQSPSNKVTEKGKDVELRCDPISGHTALYWYRQSLGQGLEFLIYFQGNSAPDKSGLPSDRFSAERTGGSVSTLTIQRTQQEDSAVYLCASSARTGGHQPQHFGDGTRLSIL.

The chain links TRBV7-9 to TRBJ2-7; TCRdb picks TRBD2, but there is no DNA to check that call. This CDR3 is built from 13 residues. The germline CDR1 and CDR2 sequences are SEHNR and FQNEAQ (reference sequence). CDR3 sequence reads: CAVAGGATYEQYF.

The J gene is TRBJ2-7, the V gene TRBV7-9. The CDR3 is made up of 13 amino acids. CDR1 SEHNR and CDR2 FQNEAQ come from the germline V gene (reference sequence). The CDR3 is CASSLPESYEQYF.

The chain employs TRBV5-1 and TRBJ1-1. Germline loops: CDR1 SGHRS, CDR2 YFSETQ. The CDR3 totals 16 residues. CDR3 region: CASSEGREEKNTEAFF.

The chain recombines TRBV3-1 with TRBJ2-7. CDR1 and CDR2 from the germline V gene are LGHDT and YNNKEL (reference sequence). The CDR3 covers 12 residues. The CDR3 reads CASSQQPYEQYF.

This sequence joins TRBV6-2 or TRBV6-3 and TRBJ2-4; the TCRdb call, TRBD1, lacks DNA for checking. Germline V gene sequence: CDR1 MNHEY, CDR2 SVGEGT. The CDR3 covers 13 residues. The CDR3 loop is CASTHGQGYIQYF.

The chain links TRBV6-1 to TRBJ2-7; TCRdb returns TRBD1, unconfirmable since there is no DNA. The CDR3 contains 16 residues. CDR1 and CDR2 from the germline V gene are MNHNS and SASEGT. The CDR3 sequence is CASGTSTGLITYEQYF.

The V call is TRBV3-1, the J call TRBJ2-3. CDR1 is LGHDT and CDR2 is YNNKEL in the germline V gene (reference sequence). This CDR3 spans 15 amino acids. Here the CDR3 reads CASSQSAGSTDTQYF.

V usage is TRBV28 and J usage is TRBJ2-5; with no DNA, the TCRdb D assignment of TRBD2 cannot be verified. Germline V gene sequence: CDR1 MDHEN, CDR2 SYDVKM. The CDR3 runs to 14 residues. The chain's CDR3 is CASSSGLAEETQYF.

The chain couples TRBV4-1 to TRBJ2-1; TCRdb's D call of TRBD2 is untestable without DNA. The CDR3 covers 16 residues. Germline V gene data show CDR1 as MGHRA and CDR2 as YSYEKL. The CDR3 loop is CASSPRGAGGPAGQFF.

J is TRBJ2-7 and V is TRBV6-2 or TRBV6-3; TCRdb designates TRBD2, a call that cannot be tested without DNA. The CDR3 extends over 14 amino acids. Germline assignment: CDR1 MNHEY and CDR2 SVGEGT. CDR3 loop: CASSGLAGNYEQYF.

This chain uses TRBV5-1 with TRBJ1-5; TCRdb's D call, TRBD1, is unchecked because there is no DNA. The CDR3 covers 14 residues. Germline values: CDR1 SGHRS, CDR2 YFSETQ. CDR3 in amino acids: CASSPDGNNQPQHF.

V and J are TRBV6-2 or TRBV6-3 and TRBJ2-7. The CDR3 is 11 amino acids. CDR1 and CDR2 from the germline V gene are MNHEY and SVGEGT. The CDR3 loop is CASLGSYEQYF.

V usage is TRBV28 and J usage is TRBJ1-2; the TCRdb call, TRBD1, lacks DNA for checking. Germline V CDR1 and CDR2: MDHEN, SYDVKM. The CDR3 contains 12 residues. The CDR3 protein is CASSAGTGTYTF.

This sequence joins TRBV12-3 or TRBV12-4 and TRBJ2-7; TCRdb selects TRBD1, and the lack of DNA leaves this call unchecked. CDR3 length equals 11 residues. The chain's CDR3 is CASTKGHEQYF.

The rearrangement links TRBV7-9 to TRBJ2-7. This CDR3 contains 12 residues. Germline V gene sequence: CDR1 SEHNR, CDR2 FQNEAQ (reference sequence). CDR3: CASSLSLYEQYF.

CDR3 sequence: CSARNAQRQETQYF. The chain has TRBV20-1 and TRBJ2-5. This CDR3 comprises 14 residues. Germline assignment: CDR1 DFQATT and CDR2 SNEGSKA (reference sequence).

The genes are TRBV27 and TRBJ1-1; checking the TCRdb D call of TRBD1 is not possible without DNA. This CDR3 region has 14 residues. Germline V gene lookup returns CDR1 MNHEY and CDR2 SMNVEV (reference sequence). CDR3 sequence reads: CASSSRQENTEAFF.

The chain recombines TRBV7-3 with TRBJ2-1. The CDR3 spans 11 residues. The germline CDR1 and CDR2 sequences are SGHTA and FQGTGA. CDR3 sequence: CASSYSNEQFF.

CDR3: CASSLGVGYEQYF. The rearrangement uses TRBV5-1 and TRBJ2-7. Germline V gene lookup returns CDR1 SGHRS and CDR2 YFSETQ. This CDR3 has 13 residues.